This entry concerns a single T cell receptor (beta chain). The length of the CDR3 is 15 residues. Trimming took 1 base from V and 8 from J, leaving 12 bases between them. CDR1 is MNHEY and CDR2 is SVGAGI in the germline V gene. Clones were read by immunoSEQ multiplex PCR, and TCRdb kept only the in-frame ones, dropping some. The table includes approximately 210,000 clones, approximately 80% detected once. The data originate from a study of blood T cell repertoires in COVID-19. This TCR derives from a young man with active or convalescent COVID-19. The sequencing sample was made of peripheral blood. The genes are TRBV6-5 and TRBJ1-6; unclear D gene. Here the CDR3 DNA reads TGTGCCAGCAGTTACTTGACCGGGAGGTATTCACCCCTCCACTTT. Its protein is CASSYLTGRYSPLHF.